The next 24 T cell receptor beta chains were all read from a single sample in a study of shared clonotypes between healthy human individuals. Measured with immunoSEQ multiplex PCR; TCRdb has only the in-frame clones, and not every one. The sample comprises 550,000 to 850,000 clones, around two thirds of which are singletons, and over 1.5% rests with the top ten. The sample comprised memory CD4+ T cells sorted from blood. As to subset: CD45RA-negative fraction. The receptor source for this set is a woman aged 25 to 39 in good health.

The V gene is TRBV6-1, the J gene TRBJ2-2; D is ambiguous. The V and J ends lost 3 bases and 7 bases respectively, with 21 bases between them. The CDR3 consists of 17 residues. Looked up from germline, CDR1 is MNHNS and CDR2 is SASEGT. CDR3 DNA: TGTGCCAGCAGTGATTTACTGGGTGTCAGAATGATCGGGGAGCTGTTTTTT. Protein product: CASSDLLGVRMIGELFF.

There are a few counts of this clone. V is TRBV5-6 and J is TRBJ2-7, with D possibly matching TRBD2 (7 bases). The CDR3 spans 14 residues. Looked up from germline, CDR1 is SGHDT and CDR2 is YYEEEE. Between the trimmed V and J ends, which lost 4 bases and 3 bases, there was a span of 14 bases. CDR3 loop: CASSARGGGYEQYF. The CDR3 nucleotides read TGTGCCAGCAGCGCGAGGGGGGGTGGCTACGAGCAGTACTTC.

V is TRBV5-4 and J is TRBJ1-3; D is unresolved. Germline V gives CDR1 SGHNT, CDR2 YYREEE (reference sequence). V shed 4 bases and J shed 0 bases, with 2 bases lying between them. This CDR3 has 12 amino acids. CDR3 region: CASSLSGNTIYF. The CDR3 coding sequence is TGTGCCAGCAGCCTCTCTGGAAACACCATATATTTT.

This rearrangement joins TRBV18 to TRBJ2-7; the D gene is possibly TRBD2 (6 bases). V lost 1 base and J 4 bases, leaving 14 bases between the germline ends. Germline loops: CDR1 KGHSH, CDR2 LQKENI. The CDR3 covers 15 residues. CDR3: CASSPLRDWNYEQYF. CDR3 sequence (DNA): TGTGCCAGCTCACCACTCCGGGACTGGAATTACGAGCAGTACTTC.

The count of this clone is one. The CDR3 protein is CASSPGGLYTDTQYF. The CDR3 DNA is TGTGCCAGCAGTCCGGGGGGACTGTACACAGATACGCAGTATTTT. The chain links TRBV2 to TRBJ2-3, with 7 nucleotides matching TRBD2. Germline V gene lookup returns CDR1 SNHLY and CDR2 FYNNEI. The CDR3 is 15 residues long. J was trimmed by 2 bases and V by 5 bases; bases with no gene match: 7. Complete variable domain (other parts from reference TRBV2 and TRBJ2-3): EPEVTQTPSHQVTQMGQEVILRCVPISNHLYFYWYRQILGQKVEFLVSFYNNEISEKSEIFDDQFSVERPDGSNFTLKIRSTKLEDSAMYFCASSPGGLYTDTQYFGPGTRLTVL.

V is TRBV6-6 and J is TRBJ1-5; no clear D. Germline V gene lookup returns CDR1 MNHNY and CDR2 SVGAGI (reference sequence). CDR3 length: 12 residues. With 5 bases removed from V and 5 bases from J, the gap between germline ends came to 7 bases. The CDR3 loop reads CASSQRDQPQHF. CDR3 in DNA: TGTGCCAGCAGTCAAAGAGATCAGCCCCAGCATTTT.

The CDR3 DNA sequence: TGCGCCAGCAGCTTGGACTGGACAGGGACAGATACGCAGTATTTT. It translates to CASSLDWTGTDTQYF. The chain is built from TRBV5-1 and TRBJ2-3; 8 bases line up with TRBD1. The CDR3 consists of 15 residues. Germline CDR1 is SGHRS and CDR2 is YFSETQ. The V and J ends lost 0 bases and 3 bases, in that order; junction bases with no gene match: 3.

J is TRBJ2-7 and V is TRBV5-1; 10 nucleotides line up with TRBD2. Trimming took 3 bases from V and 6 from J; bases not matched to a gene: 9. The germline CDR1 and CDR2 sequences are SGHRS and YFSETQ. This CDR3 is 15 amino acids long. CDR3 sequence reads: CASSSPGTSVGEQYF. The CDR3 nucleotides are TGCGCCAGCAGCTCCCCGGGGACTAGCGTAGGCGAGCAGTACTTC.

In its sample, this clone was seen a few times. This sequence joins TRBV29-1 and TRBJ1-1; D not certain. V was cut by 8 bases and J by 1 base, with 14 bases left in between. The CDR3 has 13 amino acids. CDR1 SQVTM and CDR2 ANQGSEA come from the germline V gene. The CDR3 nucleotides are TGCAGCATTCAAAGGGCAGAGAACACTGAAGCTTTCTTT. Translated: CSIQRAENTEAFF.

The chain recombines TRBV28 with TRBJ2-3, with D possibly being TRBD2 (6 bases). The CDR3 consists of 12 residues. Trimming removed 5 bases from V and 6 bases from J, with 9 bases in between. CDR1 and CDR2 (germline): MDHEN, SYDVKM. CDR3 sequence reads: CASSVGRDTQYF. The CDR3 region has the DNA TGTGCCAGCAGTGTAGGGAGGGATACGCAGTATTTT.

The chain uses TRBV11-2 and TRBJ2-7; a weak D match, TRBD2 (6 bases). V dropped 6 bases and J dropped 2 bases, with 17 bases sitting between them. Germline CDR1 reads SGHAT; CDR2 reads FQNNGV. The CDR3 loop spans 15 amino acids. The CDR3 coding sequence is TGTGCCAGCAGGCGGGCCGGGACTTCGACCTACGAGCAGTACTTC. This sequence encodes CASRRAGTSTYEQYF.

This clone came up a few times. The chain combines TRBV5-1 with TRBJ2-1, with unresolved D. The CDR3 has 15 residues. Germline loops: CDR1 SGHRS, CDR2 YFSETQ. V lost 0 bases and J 7 bases, leaving 14 bases between the germline ends. The CDR3, as DNA: TGCGCCAGCAGCTTGGGGGAATTTAGTGGAAATGAGCAGTTCTTC. As protein: CASSLGEFSGNEQFF.

The V gene is TRBV28, the J gene TRBJ2-1; a possible D gene is TRBD1 (6 bases). V was pared by 1 base and J by 0 bases, with 10 bases between. Germline V gene sequence: CDR1 MDHEN, CDR2 SYDVKM. The CDR3 consists of 16 residues. Written as DNA, the CDR3 is TGTGCCAGCAGTTTATACGGGACACTCTCCTACAATGAGCAGTTCTTC. It specifies CASSLYGTLSYNEQFF.

The genes are TRBV7-3 and TRBJ2-2; 7 bases line up with TRBD1. Trimming took 11 bases from V and 0 from J; bases not matched to a gene: 12. This CDR3 has 16 amino acids. CDR1 is SGHTA and CDR2 is FQGTGA in the germline V gene. DNA for the CDR3: TGTGCCTCCAGCATGTACCAGGGGGCGAACACCGGGGAGCTGTTTTTT. Translation gives CASSMYQGANTGELFF.

V is TRBV2 and J is TRBJ1-5; D unclear. This CDR3 contains 14 residues. Germline CDR1 SNHLY, CDR2 FYNNEI. Trimming removed 4 bases at V and 3 bases at J, with 10 bases between. The CDR3 protein is CASSVGGLNQPQHF. In DNA form, the CDR3 reads TGTGCCAGCAGTGTCGGCGGACTCAATCAGCCCCAGCATTTT.

This clone has only a few counts. The chain carries TRBV21-1 and TRBJ1-1. TRBV21-1 is designated a pseudogene. This CDR3 spans 12 amino acids. The CDR3 sequence: CASSSTGVEAFF. The CDR3 DNA sequence: TGTGCCAGCAGCTCAACGGGAGTTGAAGCTTTCTTT.

This clone was detected a few times. The sample carries other DNA sequences with the same CDR3. This sequence joins TRBV5-1 and TRBJ2-1, with D tentatively TRBD1 (6 bases). CDR1 is SGHRS and CDR2 is YFSETQ in the germline V gene. The CDR3 contains 15 residues. Trimming took 3 bases from V and 0 from J, leaving 10 bases between them. In nucleotides, the CDR3 is TGCGCCAGCAGCTGGGACACGAGCTCCTACAATGAGCAGTTCTTC. It yields the protein CASSWDTSSYNEQFF.

The chain joins TRBV6-1 to TRBJ1-5; TRBD1 agrees at 9 bases. The J segment lost 2 bases and the V segment lost 8 bases, leaving 1 base of the junction unmatched. CDR3 length: 13 residues. CDR1 is MNHNS, CDR2 SASEGT, per germline. The DNA of the CDR3 is TGTGCCAGCCGGGACAGGGGCAATCAGCCCCAGCATTTT. It is translated as CASRDRGNQPQHF.

In its sample, this clone was seen a few times. V is TRBV19 and J is TRBJ1-1; 11 bases map to TRBD1. Germline V gene lookup returns CDR1 LNHDA and CDR2 SQIVND (reference sequence). The CDR3 sequence is 16 residues long. V shed 7 bases and J 3 bases; nucleotides not matched to a gene: 10. CDR3 in amino acids: CASIKWTGGPDTEAFF. The DNA for the CDR3 is TGTGCCAGTATCAAATGGACAGGGGGCCCCGACACTGAAGCTTTCTTT.

The V gene is TRBV6-1, the J gene TRBJ1-2; D is uncertain. Germline V gives CDR1 MNHNS, CDR2 SASEGT. Between the trimmed V and J ends, which lost 3 bases and 8 bases, there was a span of 13 bases. The CDR3 length is 13 residues. The CDR3 DNA follows: TGTGCCAGCAGTGAGGAGGAGGTCGGGGGCTACACCTTC. Protein: CASSEEEVGGYTF.

This chain links TRBV6-5 with TRBJ2-5; TRBD2 matches at 14 bases. The germline V gene encodes CDR1 MNHEY and CDR2 SVGAGI. The CDR3 has 15 amino acids. V lost 6 bases, J lost 5 bases, and 5 bases stayed unmatched. The CDR3 DNA sequence: TGTGCCAGCAGATGGGGACTAGCGGGAGTGGAGACCCAGTACTTC. Translated, it gives CASRWGLAGVETQYF.

The chain combines TRBV11-2 with TRBJ2-3; 7 positions match TRBD2. The germline V gene has CDR1 SGHAT and CDR2 FQNNGV. The CDR3 is made up of 16 amino acids. The V segment lost 1 base and the J segment 4 bases; nucleotides outside the gene matches: 8. CDR3 in DNA: TGTGCCAGCAGCTTAGTAATCGCGGGAGCGGCAGATACGCAGTATTTT. It encodes CASSLVIAGAADTQYF.

This chain links TRBV11-2 with TRBJ1-2; D gene uncertain. V was trimmed by 5 bases and J by 4 bases, leaving 23 bases between them. The CDR3 is 17 residues long. Germline V gene sequence: CDR1 SGHAT, CDR2 FQNNGV. Here the CDR3 DNA reads TGTGCCAGCAGCCCCGCGATGAGCCTGGGCAGTATCTATGGCTACACCTTC. Residues: CASSPAMSLGSIYGYTF.

The genes are TRBV11-2 and TRBJ2-3; no clear D gene. This CDR3 has 12 amino acids. Germline V gene data show CDR1 as SGHAT and CDR2 as FQNNGV. V lost 4 bases to trimming and J lost 7 bases, with 9 bases between them. CDR3 bases: TGTGCCAGCAGCTCCAACAGCTATACGCAGTATTTT. Protein product: CASSSNSYTQYF. Variable domain in full (rest from reference TRBV11-2 and TRBJ2-3): EAGVAQSPRYKIIEKRQSVAFWCNPISGHATLYWYQQILGQGPKLLIQFQNNGVVDDSQLPKDRFSAERLKGVDSTLKIQPAKLEDSAVYLCASSSNSYTQYFGPGTRLTVL.